This T cell receptor (beta chain) emerged from a study of yellow fever vaccine responses in identical twins (dated by TCRdb to the late 2010s). Turning to the overall study: The study precisely tracked vaccine-responding T cell clones in identical twins. What the authors observed across the whole study: The authors reported that the T cell response to vaccination in identical twins appeared partly convergent and partly personalized.

Between the V and J ends, shortened by 3 bases and 3 bases respectively, the junction contains 7 bases. The germline V gene encodes CDR1 SGHNT and CDR2 YENEEA. The CDR3 goes from the cysteine to the phenylalanine over 13 residues. Kept here is only the CDR3 DNA, which spans 39 bases and is read in frame from base 1. The method behind the library was RT-PCR. Sequencing was performed on an Illumina HiSeq 2500. Through fastp at Q25 and MiXCR, TCRdb rebuilt clones from the public reads, retaining in-frame beta chains. Every CDR3 protein is listed once, alongside the most common genes and DNA of its rows. This sample has over a thousand distinct CDR3 sequences in its table, and roughly 83% of those were observed once. More than 9% of the sample is taken by the ten largest. On this clonotype itself: Its antigen is unknown. Per-base qualities were not stored, and no clone one base away is much larger.

This sequence was found in a woman younger than 30 who received the yellow fever vaccine. Donor details come from another sample of the same person, matched by shared clones. Recombination joined TRBV11-3 with TRBJ2-3; the D gene identity is not certain. The starting material was T cells from blood (PBMCs), unsorted or a sorted subset (not recorded which), obtained before or after yellow fever vaccination (not recorded which). The DNA reads TGTGCCAGCAGCTTTAGTTTTACAGATACGCAGTATTTT. Protein translation: CASSFSFTDTQYF. This CDR3, with the reference TRBV11-3 and TRBJ2-3 proteins standing in past its ends, gives the full variable domain EAGVVQSPRYKIIEKKQPVAFWCNPISGHNTLYWYLQNLGQGPELLIRYENEEAVDDSQLPKDRFSAERLKGVDSTLKIQPAELGDSAVYLCASSFSFTDTQYFGPGTRLTVL.